The next 8 T cell receptor beta chains were all read from a single sample in a study of T cell changes during pregnancy in multiple sclerosis (dated by TCRdb to the late 2010s). Library prep was done by the immunoSEQ multiplex PCR assay. Imported from immuneACCESS, the table was reduced by TCRdb to in-frame sequences with V and J called. These copies leave out some clones; in studies compared against another copy, an unresolved V gene accounts for under half, and the cause of the remainder is not known. The sample table lists around 88,000 clones, 92% of them with a count of one. The leading ten clones occupy roughly 2.1% of the sample. The sample was peripheral blood, taken after pregnancy. Receptors were obtained from a female donor in good health, enrolled as a control in a pregnancy study.

This chain links TRBV21-1 with TRBJ1-1. TRBV21-1 is shown as a pseudogene. The CDR3 is 17 residues long. Here the CDR3 reads CASSTRRGLEGRTEAFF. The CDR3 DNA follows: TGTGCCAGCAGCACACGCCGGGGACTAGAAGGGAGAACTGAAGCTTTCTTT.

This chain joins TRBV10-3 and TRBJ1-1; D gene uncertain. CDR1 is ENHRY, CDR2 SYGVKD, per germline. CDR3 length: 13 amino acids. V was cut by 10 bases and J by 8 bases, with 20 bases left in between. DNA for the CDR3: TGTGCCACCCGGAGTATGGAGGAGGCAGAAGCTTTCTTT. This encodes CATRSMEEAEAFF.

The gene calls are TRBV10-3 and TRBJ2-1, with a tentative D call TRBD2 (6 bases). The ends were cut back, 10 bases at V and 9 bases at J, with 10 bases in the middle. CDR1 is ENHRY and CDR2 is SYGVKD in the germline V gene. The CDR3 extends over 10 amino acids. The CDR3 coding sequence is TGTGCCACTAGCGAAGGTGAGCAGTTCTTC. Amino acids: CATSEGEQFF.

The table lists this clone with a count of one. The chain couples TRBV7-9 to TRBJ2-3; D is possibly TRBD2 (5 bases). The CDR3 extends over 16 amino acids. The germline CDR1 and CDR2 sequences are SEHNR and FQNEAQ (reference sequence). Trimming left V 2 bases short and J 1 base short, with 13 bases between. The CDR3 here is CASSLTPGMGTDTQYF. The CDR3 DNA is TGTGCCAGCAGCTTAACCCCCGGGATGGGCACAGATACGCAGTATTTT.

V gene TRBV21-1 combines with J gene TRBJ2-2; TRBD1, the table's D call, lacks a check against the DNA. TRBV21-1 is reported as a pseudogene. The CDR3 runs to 17 residues. The CDR3 region is CASSRPPGQGVTGELFF. For the CDR3, the DNA is TGTGCCAGCAGCAGACCACCGGGACAGGGAGTCACCGGGGAGCTGTTTTTT.

The chain carries TRBV5-1 and TRBJ2-7; 9 nucleotides align to TRBD1. The CDR3 contains 14 residues. The germline V gene has CDR1 SGHRS and CDR2 YFSETQ. With V trimmed by 4 bases and J by 6 bases, 8 bases remained unmatched. The DNA for the CDR3 is TGCGCCAGCAGCCCCCAGGACAGGGGATCCGAGCAGTACTTC. Protein sequence: CASSPQDRGSEQYF.

This clone was detected once. The chain joins TRBV9 to TRBJ2-2, with D possibly being TRBD2 (6 bases). Germline-derived CDR1 and CDR2 are SGDLS and YYNGEE. CDR3 length equals 15 residues. The V and J ends lost 2 bases and 3 bases respectively, with 11 bases between them. As DNA, the CDR3 is TGTGCCAGCAGCGTGGGGACTCCTTACACCGGGGAGCTGTTTTTT. It codes for CASSVGTPYTGELFF.

The V gene is TRBV18, the J gene TRBJ1-5; TRBD1 agrees at 7 bases. The CDR3 covers 14 residues. V lost 3 bases to trimming and J lost 7 bases; unmatched junction nucleotides: 6. The V gene's germline CDR1 is KGHSH and CDR2 LQKENI. For the CDR3, the DNA is TGTGCCAGCTCACCCACAGGGGAGGTGCAGCCCCAGCATTTT. Its translation: CASSPTGEVQPQHF.